The 27 T cell receptor beta chains given below trace back to one sample, sequenced in a study of blood T cell repertoires in COVID-19. TCRdb keeps only in-frame clones here, not all; method: immunoSEQ multiplex PCR. The table lists fewer than 350,000 clones, roughly nine tenths of them singletons. Sequencing was carried out using peripheral blood. The source of these receptors is a woman in her twenties or thirties with COVID-19, enrolled during active disease.

The V call is TRBV9, the J call TRBJ2-7; D unresolved. This CDR3 has 15 residues. CDR1 is SGDLS and CDR2 is YYNGEE in the germline V gene. The ends were cut back, 0 bases at V and 6 bases at J, with 16 bases in the middle. CDR3 in DNA: TGTGCCAGCAGCGTAGATGTAGCATTGATCTCCGAGCAGTACTTC. This encodes CASSVDVALISEQYF.

This chain links TRBV5-5 with TRBJ2-3, with 9 bases aligning to TRBD2. CDR1 and CDR2 from the germline V gene are SGHKS and YYEKEE (reference sequence). The CDR3 length is 16 residues. Trimming at V came to 0 bases and at J to 0 bases, leaving 2 bases not matched to a gene. As DNA, the CDR3 is TGTGCCAGCAGCTTGGGGCTAGCGGGGAGCACAGATACGCAGTATTTT. It encodes CASSLGLAGSTDTQYF.

V gene TRBV6-4 combines with J gene TRBJ2-5, with 8 bases lining up with TRBD1. V was clipped by 10 bases and J by 9 bases; unmatched bases: 10. CDR1 is MRHNA, CDR2 SNTAGT, per germline. The CDR3 sequence is 12 residues long. The CDR3: CAKRDRSLAQYF. In nucleotides, the CDR3 is TGTGCCAAAAGGGACAGGTCCCTGGCCCAGTACTTC.

V gene TRBV6-5 combines with J gene TRBJ1-6; 9 bases fit TRBD1. The V segment lost 4 bases and the J segment 9 bases; nucleotides outside the gene matches: 7. The CDR3 runs to 15 residues. Germline V CDR1 and CDR2: MNHEY, SVGAGI. CDR3 sequence (DNA): TGTGCCAGCAGTTCCCCGGGACAGGGATTTTCACCCCTCCACTTT. Translating it yields CASSSPGQGFSPLHF.

V usage is TRBV6-4 and J usage is TRBJ2-7, with a tentative D call TRBD1 (5 bases). This CDR3 is 14 amino acids long. V was pared by 9 bases and J by 3 bases, with 18 bases between. Germline CDR1 and CDR2: MRHNA and SNTAGT. The CDR3 sequence is CARTWGPPYYEQYF. In nucleotides, the CDR3 is TGTGCCAGGACTTGGGGCCCCCCGTACTACGAGCAGTACTTC.

The chain carries TRBV2 and TRBJ2-5, with D tentatively TRBD1 (6 bases). Per the germline V gene, CDR1 is SNHLY and CDR2 is FYNNEI. CDR3 length: 15 residues. Trimming took off 1 base at V and 4 bases at J, with 13 bases between the two ends. The CDR3 spells CASSEGAGAAETQYF. Written as DNA, the CDR3 is TGTGCCAGCAGTGAAGGGGCAGGGGCGGCAGAGACCCAGTACTTC.

J is TRBJ2-2 and V is TRBV2; 10 nucleotides match TRBD2. Germline CDR1 and CDR2: SNHLY and FYNNEI. There are 14 residues in the CDR3. The V segment lost 6 bases and the J segment 9 bases; nucleotides outside the gene matches: 7. Here the CDR3 reads CASRKRGLAWELFF. CDR3 nucleotides: TGTGCCAGCAGGAAGAGGGGACTAGCGTGGGAGCTGTTTTTT.

This chain links TRBV19 with TRBJ1-2, with TRBD1 identical over 7 bases. CDR1 is LNHDA, CDR2 SQIVND, per germline (reference sequence). Germline trimming cut 4 bases from V and 2 bases from J; bases unmatched to any gene: 7. The CDR3 has 15 residues. CDR3 nucleotide sequence: TGTGCCAGTAGTACCCTCGGGACAGCGAACTATGGCTACACCTTC. Its translation is CASSTLGTANYGYTF.

V and J are TRBV28 and TRBJ1-3; 11 positions agree with TRBD1. Germline V CDR1 and CDR2: MDHEN, SYDVKM. The CDR3 length is 17 residues. V was clipped by 6 bases and J by 0 bases; unmatched bases: 7. CDR3 in DNA: TGTGCCAGCAGGGGCCCCGGGACAGGGGGCTCTGGAAACACCATATATTTT. Its protein is CASRGPGTGGSGNTIYF.

The chain joins TRBV6-6 to TRBJ1-3; TRBD1 matches 8 bases. This CDR3 comprises 15 residues. The trim removed 6 bases at V and 2 bases at J, leaving 6 bases unmatched. Germline assignment: CDR1 MNHNY and CDR2 SVGAGI (reference sequence). In DNA, the CDR3 is TGTGCCAGCAGGTGGACGGACAGGGCTGGAAACACCATATATTTT. Residues: CASRWTDRAGNTIYF.

V is TRBV7-8 and J is TRBJ2-7; maybe TRBD1 (6 bases). Trimming left V 5 bases short and J 2 bases short, with 13 bases between. This CDR3 region has 14 residues. Germline loops: CDR1 SGHVS, CDR2 FQNEAQ. CDR3 residues: CASSPGQLAYEQYF. The CDR3 DNA reads as TGTGCCAGCAGCCCCGGACAGTTGGCCTACGAGCAGTACTTC.

The chain employs TRBV6-1 and TRBJ1-1; TRBD1 aligns across 9 bases. Unmatched junction bases numbered 7, after V lost 2 bases and J lost 6 bases. CDR1 and CDR2 (germline): MNHNS, SASEGT. The CDR3 has 15 amino acids. CDR3 loop: CASSEKGTGIPEAFF. CDR3 sequence (DNA): TGTGCCAGCAGTGAAAAAGGGACAGGGATCCCTGAAGCTTTCTTT.

This chain links TRBV20-1 with TRBJ2-5, with D maybe TRBD2 (6 bases). Trimming took 3 bases from V and 3 from J, leaving 11 bases between them. In germline, CDR1 is DFQATT, CDR2 SNEGSKA (reference sequence). The CDR3 contains 13 residues. The DNA for the CDR3 is TGCAGTGCTAGTTCGCGGGGTGAAGAGACCCAGTACTTC. Translation: CSASSRGEETQYF.

The chain employs TRBV18 and TRBJ1-5; D gene ambiguous. Trimming stripped 2 bases from V and 7 bases from J, with 15 bases between. The V gene's germline CDR1 is KGHSH and CDR2 LQKENI. CDR3 length: 15 amino acids. This CDR3 reads CASSPEEGWVQPQHF. CDR3 DNA: TGTGCCAGCTCACCAGAGGAGGGATGGGTCCAGCCCCAGCATTTT.

The J gene is TRBJ1-1, the V gene TRBV7-9; the D is unclear. The CDR3 extends over 13 amino acids. Germline-derived CDR1 and CDR2 are SEHNR and FQNEAQ (reference sequence). V shed 2 bases and J shed 4 bases, with 8 bases lying between them. In DNA, the CDR3 is TGTGCCAGCAGCTTAACGACGGGCACTGAAGCTTTCTTT. This codes for CASSLTTGTEAFF.

This chain joins TRBV6-5 and TRBJ2-3, with D tentatively TRBD2 (6 bases). CDR1 is MNHEY, CDR2 SVGAGI, per germline. CDR3 length equals 12 residues. V gave up 7 bases and J gave up 4 bases, with 9 bases separating them. The CDR3: CASTGGADTQYF. The CDR3 DNA is TGTGCCAGCACCGGGGGAGCAGATACGCAGTATTTT.

The DNA of the CDR3 is TGTGCCACCAGTCGAAGACTAGTCCGGAATAACAATGAGCAGTTCTTC. Amino acid sequence: CATSRRLVRNNNEQFF. This rearrangement joins TRBV24-1 to TRBJ2-1; D is possibly TRBD2 (6 bases). The ends were cut back, 6 bases at V and 5 bases at J, with 19 bases in the middle. Germline lookup yields CDR1 KGHDR and CDR2 SFDVKD. This CDR3 region has 16 residues.

The V call is TRBV25-1, the J call TRBJ1-2, with D perhaps matching TRBD1 (5 bases). V was shortened by 0 bases and J by 4 bases, with 21 bases between the two germline ends. The CDR3 is 18 amino acids. Germline V gives CDR1 MGHDK, CDR2 SYGVNS. The chain's CDR3 is CASSEYDRTARGIYGYTF. DNA for the CDR3: TGTGCCAGCAGTGAATACGACCGGACGGCAAGGGGTATCTATGGCTACACCTTC.

This clone has only one observation. The V call is TRBV10-2, the J call TRBJ1-5; TRBD1 is a possible D gene (6 bases). V lost 5 bases, J lost 2 bases, and 10 bases lay in between. This CDR3 is 14 amino acids long. Germline V lookup: CDR1 WSHSY, CDR2 SAAADI. The CDR3 region has the DNA TGCGCCAGCAGTCTAAGACAGGGCAATCAGCCCCAGCATTTT. It translates to CASSLRQGNQPQHF.

V and J are TRBV3-1 (or the pseudogene TRBV3-2) and TRBJ1-6; TRBD1 matches at 7 bases. This CDR3 spans 16 amino acids. V shed 6 bases, J shed 8 bases, and the junction held 13 bases outside the gene matches. Germline CDR1 is LGHDT and CDR2 is YNNKEL (reference sequence). The CDR3 bases are TGTGCCAGCAGACCAGGATGGGGGACAGTTTATTCACCCCTCCACTTT. This translates into CASRPGWGTVYSPLHF.

The chain employs TRBV19 and TRBJ2-1; no clear D. This CDR3 has 14 amino acids. V lost 6 bases and J 0 bases, leaving 9 bases between the germline ends. CDR1 and CDR2 from the germline V gene are LNHDA and SQIVND (reference sequence). CDR3 residues: CASSPMSSYNEQFF. The DNA of the CDR3 is TGTGCCAGTAGCCCTATGAGCTCCTACAATGAGCAGTTCTTC.

CDR3: CASSLFSIGPLYEQYF. CDR3 in DNA: TGTGCCAGCAGCTTATTTTCCATTGGCCCGCTCTACGAGCAGTACTTC. The chain joins TRBV7-9 to TRBJ2-7; D is unclear. Germline V CDR1 and CDR2: SEHNR, FQNEAQ (reference sequence). The CDR3 has 16 amino acids. The V and J ends lost 2 bases and 3 bases respectively, with 17 bases between them.

The CDR3 DNA reads as TGTGCCAGCAGCCCCATAAAGGGGACAGGGGGTACGACTAATGAAAAACTGTTTTTT. Its translation: CASSPIKGTGGTTNEKLFF. V usage is TRBV7-9 and J usage is TRBJ1-4; 11 bases agree with TRBD1. Per the germline V gene, CDR1 is SEHNR and CDR2 is FQNEAQ (reference sequence). This CDR3 has 19 amino acids. J gave up 2 bases and V 5 bases, and 13 bases lay outside the gene matches.

The V gene is TRBV6-5, the J gene TRBJ2-5, with TRBD2 as a possible D gene (6 bases). V shed 0 bases and J shed 7 bases, with 15 bases lying between them. Germline CDR1 MNHEY, CDR2 SVGAGI. The CDR3 spans 15 residues. This CDR3 reads CASSYSVWEVGTQYF. The CDR3 DNA reads TGTGCCAGCAGTTACTCGGTGTGGGAGGTCGGGACCCAGTACTTC.

The rearrangement links TRBV28 to TRBJ1-1; 8 bases match TRBD1. CDR3 length: 15 residues. Trimming cost V 5 bases and J 4 bases; bases outside gene matches: 9. Per germline, CDR1 MDHEN and CDR2 SYDVKM. For the CDR3, the DNA is TGTGCCAGCAGTCTTCCAGGACAGGGTGCCACTGAAGCTTTCTTT. Translating it yields CASSLPGQGATEAFF. The full variable domain, with the rest looked up from reference TRBV28 and TRBJ1-1, is DVKVTQSSRYLVKRTGEKVFLECVQDMDHENMFWYRQDPGLGLRLIYFSYDVKMKEKGDIPEGYSVSREKKERFSLILESASTNQTSMYLCASSLPGQGATEAFFGQGTRLTVV.

This chain uses TRBV11-2 with TRBJ2-7; possibly TRBD2 for D (6 bases). Trimming shortened V by 5 bases and J by 4 bases, and 18 bases separated the two germline ends. The CDR3 totals 15 residues. In germline, CDR1 is SGHAT, CDR2 FQNNGV. CDR3 loop: CASSRAGTQRYEQYF. The DNA for the CDR3 is TGTGCCAGCAGCCGTGCCGGGACTCAAAGGTACGAGCAGTACTTC.

Concerning this clone itself: Other DNA sequences in this sample translate to the same CDR3. The chain joins TRBV4-1 to TRBJ1-5; D not certain. The germline CDR1 and CDR2 sequences are MGHRA and YSYEKL. The V end lost 1 base, the J end lost 6 bases, and 7 bases lay between the germline ends. The CDR3 spans 13 residues. The CDR3 loop reads CASSQVLSQPQHF. The DNA of the CDR3 is TGCGCCAGCAGCCAAGTACTGAGTCAGCCCCAGCATTTT.